The 6 T cell receptor beta chains in this list originate from one sample, sequenced in a study of blood T cell repertoires in COVID-19. The table came from immunoSEQ multiplex PCR; TCRdb's copy has only in-frame clones and leaves some out. The sample shows approximately 170,000 clones, approximately 90% of them seen only once. Sample: PBMCs or T cells enriched from blood (not recorded which). The source of these receptors is a woman aged 18-30 years who had recovered from COVID-19.

This rearrangement joins TRBV10-2 to TRBJ2-2; possibly TRBD1 for D (5 bases). Germline CDR1 is WSHSY and CDR2 is SAAADI. V was pared by 8 bases and J by 3 bases, with 13 bases between. The CDR3 is 14 residues long. The CDR3 coding sequence is TGCGCCAGCGGAGACAGAGCTTACACCGGGGAGCTGTTTTTT. Protein sequence: CASGDRAYTGELFF.

J is TRBJ2-7 and V is TRBV6-2 or TRBV6-3, with 7 bases identical to TRBD1. CDR1 MNHEY and CDR2 SVGEGT come from the germline V gene. The CDR3 extends over 16 amino acids. The V segment lost 6 bases and the J segment 3 bases; nucleotides outside the gene matches: 14. The CDR3 loop is CASSPFKTGPNYEQYF. CDR3 coding DNA: TGTGCCAGCAGCCCTTTTAAGACAGGGCCGAACTACGAGCAGTACTTC.

The gene calls are TRBV28 and TRBJ2-1; no clear D. V was clipped by 10 bases and J by 0 bases, with 10 bases between them. Germline V gene data show CDR1 as MDHEN and CDR2 as SYDVKM. The CDR3 loop spans 13 amino acids. The CDR3 is CAIGESSYNEQFF. CDR3 DNA: TGTGCCATCGGAGAAAGCTCCTACAATGAGCAGTTCTTC. The full variable domain, completed using reference TRBV28 and TRBJ2-1, is DVKVTQSSRYLVKRTGEKVFLECVQDMDHENMFWYRQDPGLGLRLIYFSYDVKMKEKGDIPEGYSVSREKKERFSLILESASTNQTSMYLCAIGESSYNEQFFGPGTRLTVL.

V and J are TRBV14 and TRBJ2-1; TRBD1 matches at 9 bases. J lost 6 bases, V lost 6 bases, and 6 bases had no gene match. Germline loops: CDR1 SGHDN, CDR2 FVKESK. The CDR3 totals 14 residues. In DNA, the CDR3 is TGTGCCAGCAGACTCGGGACAGGGCTCAATGAGCAGTTCTTC. This sequence encodes CASRLGTGLNEQFF.

The chain uses TRBV10-3 and TRBJ2-7, with 10 bases aligning to TRBD2. With V trimmed by 6 bases and J by 6 bases, 5 bases remained unmatched. CDR1 is ENHRY, CDR2 SYGVKD, per germline. The CDR3 is 13 residues long. The CDR3 coding sequence is TGTGCCATCAGGCAGCGGGAGGGGTCCGAGCAGTACTTC. Translating it yields CAIRQREGSEQYF.

Here the CDR3 DNA reads TGCAGTGCTAGTGAGGGGACTAGCGGATACAATGAGCAGTTCTTC. Residues: CSASEGTSGYNEQFF. The chain employs TRBV20-1 and TRBJ2-1; 11 nucleotides agree with TRBD2. The CDR3 is 15 amino acids. The V gene's germline CDR1 is DFQATT and CDR2 SNEGSKA (reference sequence). Losses at the gene ends were 3 bases for V and 4 bases for J; bases not matched to a gene: 5.